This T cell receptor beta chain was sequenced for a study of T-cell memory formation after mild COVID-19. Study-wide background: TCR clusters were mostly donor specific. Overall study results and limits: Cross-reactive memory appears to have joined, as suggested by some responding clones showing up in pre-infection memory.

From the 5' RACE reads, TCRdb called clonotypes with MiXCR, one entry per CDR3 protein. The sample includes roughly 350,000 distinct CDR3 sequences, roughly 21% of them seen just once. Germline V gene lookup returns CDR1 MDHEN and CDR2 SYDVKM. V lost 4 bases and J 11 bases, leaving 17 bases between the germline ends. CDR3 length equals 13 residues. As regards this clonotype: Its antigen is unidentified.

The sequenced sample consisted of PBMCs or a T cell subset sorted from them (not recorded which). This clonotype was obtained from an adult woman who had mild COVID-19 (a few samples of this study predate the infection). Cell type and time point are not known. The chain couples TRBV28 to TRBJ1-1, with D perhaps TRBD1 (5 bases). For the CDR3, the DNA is TGTGCCAGCAGTTCCCCAATGACAGTCAGGGCTTTCTTT. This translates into CASSSPMTVRAFF.